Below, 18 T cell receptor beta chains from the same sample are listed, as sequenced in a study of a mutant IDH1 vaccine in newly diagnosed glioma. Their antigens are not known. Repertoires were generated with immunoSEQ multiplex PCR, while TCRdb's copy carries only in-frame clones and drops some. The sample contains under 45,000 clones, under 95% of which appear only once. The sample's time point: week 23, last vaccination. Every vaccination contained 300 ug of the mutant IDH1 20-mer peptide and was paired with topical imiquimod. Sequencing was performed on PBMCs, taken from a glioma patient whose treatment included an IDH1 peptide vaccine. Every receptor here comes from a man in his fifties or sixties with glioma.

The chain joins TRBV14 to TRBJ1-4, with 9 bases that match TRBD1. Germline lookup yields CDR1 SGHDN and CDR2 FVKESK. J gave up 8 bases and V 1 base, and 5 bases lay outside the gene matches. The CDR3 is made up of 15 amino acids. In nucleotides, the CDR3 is TGTGCCAGCAGCCAAGGGACAGGGGCAGGGGAAAAACTGTTTTTT. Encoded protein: CASSQGTGAGEKLFF.

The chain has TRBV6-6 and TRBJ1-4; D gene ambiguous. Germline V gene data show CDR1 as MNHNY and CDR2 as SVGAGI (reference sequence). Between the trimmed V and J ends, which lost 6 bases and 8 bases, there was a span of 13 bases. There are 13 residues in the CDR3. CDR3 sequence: CASSYPPKEKLFF. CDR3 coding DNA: TGTGCCAGCAGCTACCCCCCGAAGGAAAAACTGTTTTTT.

The CDR3 protein is CASSPARVTYEQYF. CDR3 DNA: TGTGCCAGCAGCCCGGCGAGGGTAACCTACGAGCAGTACTTC. V gene TRBV28 combines with J gene TRBJ2-7; TRBD2 might be the D (5 bases). This CDR3 is 14 amino acids long. V was trimmed by 6 bases and J by 2 bases, leaving 14 bases between them. Germline V lookup: CDR1 MDHEN, CDR2 SYDVKM.

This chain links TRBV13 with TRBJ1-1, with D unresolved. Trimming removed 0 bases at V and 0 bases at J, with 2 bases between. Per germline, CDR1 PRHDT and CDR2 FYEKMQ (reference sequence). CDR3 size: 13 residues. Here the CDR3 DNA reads TGTGCCAGCAGCTTAGGACTGAACACTGAAGCTTTCTTT. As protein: CASSLGLNTEAFF.

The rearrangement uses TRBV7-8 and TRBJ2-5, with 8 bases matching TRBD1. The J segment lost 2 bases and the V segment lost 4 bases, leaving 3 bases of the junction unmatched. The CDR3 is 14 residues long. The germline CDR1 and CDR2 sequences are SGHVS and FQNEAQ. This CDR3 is CASSYWTGQETQYF. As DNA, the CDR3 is TGTGCCAGCAGCTACTGGACAGGGCAAGAGACCCAGTACTTC.

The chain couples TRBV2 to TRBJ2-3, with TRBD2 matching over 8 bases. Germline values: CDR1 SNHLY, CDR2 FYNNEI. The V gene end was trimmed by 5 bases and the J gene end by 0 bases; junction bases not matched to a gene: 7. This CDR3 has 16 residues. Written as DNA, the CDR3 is TGTGCCAGCAGTACCCTTAGCGGGGCTAGCACAGATACGCAGTATTTT. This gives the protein CASSTLSGASTDTQYF.

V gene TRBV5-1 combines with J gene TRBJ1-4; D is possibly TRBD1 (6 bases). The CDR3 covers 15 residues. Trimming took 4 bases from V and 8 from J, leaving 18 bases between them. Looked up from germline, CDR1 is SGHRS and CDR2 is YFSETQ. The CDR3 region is CASSPGDREVEKLFF. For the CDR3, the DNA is TGCGCCAGCAGCCCAGGGGACCGGGAGGTAGAAAAACTGTTTTTT.

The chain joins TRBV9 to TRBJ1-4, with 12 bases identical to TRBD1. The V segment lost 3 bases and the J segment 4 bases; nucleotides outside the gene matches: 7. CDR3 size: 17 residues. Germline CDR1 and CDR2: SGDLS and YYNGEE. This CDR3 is CASSAGTGGASNEKLFF. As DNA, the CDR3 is TGTGCCAGCAGCGCCGGGACAGGGGGCGCAAGTAATGAAAAACTGTTTTTT.

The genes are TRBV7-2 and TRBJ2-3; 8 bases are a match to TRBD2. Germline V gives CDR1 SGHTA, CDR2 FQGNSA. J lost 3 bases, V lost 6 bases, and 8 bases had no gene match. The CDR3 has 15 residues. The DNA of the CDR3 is TGTGCCAGCAGGTCTCAGCGGGGGAGAACAGATACGCAGTATTTT. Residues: CASRSQRGRTDTQYF.

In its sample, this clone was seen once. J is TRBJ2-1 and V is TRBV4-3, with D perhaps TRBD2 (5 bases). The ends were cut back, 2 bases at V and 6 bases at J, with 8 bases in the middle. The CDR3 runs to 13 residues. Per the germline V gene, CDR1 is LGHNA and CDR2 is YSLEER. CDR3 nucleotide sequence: TGCGCCAGCAGCCAATTCACTAGCAATGAGCAGTTCTTC. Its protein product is CASSQFTSNEQFF.

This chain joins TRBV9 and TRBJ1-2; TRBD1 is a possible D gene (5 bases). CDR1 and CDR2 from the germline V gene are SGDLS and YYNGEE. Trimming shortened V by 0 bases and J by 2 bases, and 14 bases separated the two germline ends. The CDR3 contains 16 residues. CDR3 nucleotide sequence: TGTGCCAGCAGCGTAGAAGCCCGGGGGAACAACTATGGCTACACCTTC. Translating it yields CASSVEARGNNYGYTF.

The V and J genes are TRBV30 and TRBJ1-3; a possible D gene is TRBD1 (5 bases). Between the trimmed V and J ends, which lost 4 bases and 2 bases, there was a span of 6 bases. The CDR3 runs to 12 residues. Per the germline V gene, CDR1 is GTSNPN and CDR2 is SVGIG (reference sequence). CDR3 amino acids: CAWTGPGNTIYF. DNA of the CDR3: TGTGCCTGGACAGGGCCTGGAAACACCATATATTTT.

DNA of the CDR3: TGTGCCAGTAGTGCGGGACCCCGGAGCTCCTACGAGCAGTACTTC. Translated: CASSAGPRSSYEQYF. The chain carries TRBV19 and TRBJ2-7; weak D call: TRBD2 (6 bases). CDR1 LNHDA and CDR2 SQIVND come from the germline V gene (reference sequence). The CDR3 is 15 residues long. The V end lost 5 bases, the J end lost 0 bases, and 14 bases lay between the germline ends.

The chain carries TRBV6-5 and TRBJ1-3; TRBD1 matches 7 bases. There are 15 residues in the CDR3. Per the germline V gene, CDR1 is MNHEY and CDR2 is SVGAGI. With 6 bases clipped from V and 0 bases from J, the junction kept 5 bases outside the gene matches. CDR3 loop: CASRPTGDSGNTIYF. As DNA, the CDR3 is TGTGCCAGCAGACCCACAGGGGACTCTGGAAACACCATATATTTT.

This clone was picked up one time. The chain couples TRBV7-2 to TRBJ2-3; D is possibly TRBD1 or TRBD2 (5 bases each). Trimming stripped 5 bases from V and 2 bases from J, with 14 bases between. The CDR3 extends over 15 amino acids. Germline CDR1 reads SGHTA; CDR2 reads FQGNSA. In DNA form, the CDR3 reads TGTGCCAGCAGCATGAGGGGAATTATCACAGATACGCAGTATTTT. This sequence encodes CASSMRGIITDTQYF.

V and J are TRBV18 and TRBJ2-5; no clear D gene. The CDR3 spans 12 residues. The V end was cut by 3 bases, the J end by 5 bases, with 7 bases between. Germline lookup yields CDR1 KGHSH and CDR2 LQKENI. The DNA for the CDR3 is TGTGCCAGCTCACCGTCCGGGGAGACCCAGTACTTC. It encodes CASSPSGETQYF.

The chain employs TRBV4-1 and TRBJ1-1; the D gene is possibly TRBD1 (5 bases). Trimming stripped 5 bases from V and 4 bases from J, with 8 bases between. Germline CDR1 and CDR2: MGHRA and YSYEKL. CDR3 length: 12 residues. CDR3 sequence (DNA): TGCGCCAGCAGCATGGGGGGCACTGAAGCTTTCTTT. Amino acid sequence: CASSMGGTEAFF.

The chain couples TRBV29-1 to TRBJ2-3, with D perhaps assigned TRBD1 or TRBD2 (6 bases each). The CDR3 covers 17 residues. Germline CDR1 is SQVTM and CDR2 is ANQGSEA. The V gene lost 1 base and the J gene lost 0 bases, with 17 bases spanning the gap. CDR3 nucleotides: TGCAGCGTTGAAGGAGCGCGGGACATACGTAGCACAGATACGCAGTATTTT. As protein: CSVEGARDIRSTDTQYF.